Sequencing of this T cell receptor beta chain was carried out in a study of OX40 agonist ivuxolimab in advanced cancers. Across the whole study: Ivuxolimab, which is an agonistic anti-OX40 (CD134) antibody, was administered to the patients. General observations from the study: The investigators did not determine what antigen specificity the expanded peripheral T cells had.

This CDR3 has 12 amino acids. Germline CDR1 reads MNHNS; CDR2 reads SASEGT. Trimming removed 8 bases at V and 8 bases at J, with 10 bases between. Some clones are missing from TCRdb's copy, which holds only in-frame ones; the method was immunoSEQ multiplex PCR. The data hold tens of thousands of clones, with roughly four fifths observed a single time. As concerns this clone: The antigen is unknown.

The specimen was CD4+ or CD8+ T cells sorted from blood, collected in a trial of the OX40 agonist ivuxolimab. The source is an adult with an advanced solid tumor such as melanoma, head and neck, liver or kidney cancer. The V and J genes are TRBV6-1 and TRBJ1-6; D not certain. The CDR3, as DNA: TGTGCCAGCGGGATCCAGGATTCACCCCTCCACTTT. Protein: CASGIQDSPLHF.